These T cell receptor beta chains were read from a single sample in a study of T-cell memory formation after mild COVID-19. Using its own MiXCR run on the 5' RACE reads, TCRdb lists one record per CDR3 protein. The table shows fewer than 350,000 distinct CDR3 sequences, with around 17% occurring only once. The material sequenced was PBMCs or a T cell subset sorted from them (not recorded which). The receptors originated from a man aged 18-30 years who had mild COVID-19 (a few samples of this study predate the infection). Cell type and time point are not known. Both conserved end residues are part of each CDR3. Fields, in order: V gene, clone size, D gene, J gene, CDR3 DNA, CDR3 protein. D genes are given only for firm matches. The size entry is marked missing in some rows and otherwise reads once, few, many or a size class.

>TRBV27|few|TRBD2|TRBJ2-7
TGTGCCAGCAGTTTATTAGGGACTATCAAATCCTACGAGCAGTACTTC
CASSLLGTIKSYEQYF
>TRBV12-3/TRBV12-4|few|TRBD1|TRBJ1-2
TGTGCCAGCAGGGAACAGGGGGCGGGCTATGGCTACACCTTC
CASREQGAGYGYTF
>TRBV12-3/TRBV12-4|NA|NA|TRBJ1-1
TGTGCCAGCAGTCCCTCGGGGGGCCGAACTGAAGCTTTCTTT
CASSPSGGRTEAFF
>TRBV4-1|NA|NA|TRBJ1-2
TGCGCCAGCAGCCAAGAAGGGGGTAGATTGTATGGCTACACCTTC
CASSQEGGRLYGYTF
>TRBV11-2|few|NA|TRBJ1-5
TGTGCCAGCAGCACCTCAGTAAATCAGCCCCAGCATTTT
CASSTSVNQPQHF
>TRBV12-3/TRBV12-4|NA|NA|TRBJ1-1
TGTGCCAGCAGTTGGGGACGGAGGTTCAACACTGAAGCTTTCTTT
CASSWGRRFNTEAFF
>TRBV20-1|few|TRBD1|TRBJ2-3
TGCAGTGCTAGAGATCGAGGGGGCGCAGATACGCAGTATTTT
CSARDRGGADTQYF
>TRBV11-2|few|TRBD1|TRBJ2-3
TGTGCCAGCAGCTCGGACAGGGGGTTCACAGATACGCAGTATTTT
CASSSDRGFTDTQYF
>TRBV4-3|NA|TRBD2|TRBJ2-3
TGCGCCAGCAGCCAATCAGGACTAGCGGGGGGGCTGGGCACAGATACGCAGTATTTT
CASSQSGLAGGLGTDTQYF
>TRBV7-2|NA|NA|TRBJ2-2
TGTGCCAGCAGCTTGTCAGGGGCGGGCACCGGGGAGCTGTTTTTT
CASSLSGAGTGELFF
>TRBV7-6|few|NA|TRBJ2-5
TGTGCCAGCAGCCAGATCGGGGGGCGCCAAGAGACCCAGTACTTC
CASSQIGGRQETQYF
>TRBV6-2/TRBV6-3|few|NA|TRBJ1-2
TGTGCCAGCAGCTCCGCCCCCTATGGCTACACCTTC
CASSSAPYGYTF
>TRBV7-8|NA|NA|TRBJ1-6
TGTGCCAGCAGCTTAGTCCGGCAGGGACGGTCACCCCTCCACTTT
CASSLVRQGRSPLHF
>TRBV12-3/TRBV12-4|few|TRBD2|TRBJ2-1
TGTGCCAGCAGTTTCGGGACTAGCGGGGAGAGGAATGAGCAGTTCTTC
CASSFGTSGERNEQFF
>TRBV7-6|many|TRBD2|TRBJ2-2
TGTGCCAGCAGCTTAGACGGTCTAGCGGGGGGAAGAACCGGGGAGCTGTTTTTT
CASSLDGLAGGRTGELFF
>TRBV6-5|NA|NA|TRBJ2-5
TGTGCCAGCAGTTACGGGGCAGGGGACCTCCTCGCGGAGACCCAGTACTTC
CASSYGAGDLLAETQYF
>TRBV28|few|TRBD1|TRBJ1-1
TGTGCCAGCACTACCCAGGGGGATGGGAACACTGAAGCTTTCTTT
CASTTQGDGNTEAFF
>TRBV5-5|NA|NA|TRBJ1-1
TGTGCCAGCAGCTTGGGGGGTCCAGGTGAAGCTTTCTTT
CASSLGGPGEAFF
>TRBV6-5|few|TRBD1|TRBJ1-1
TGTGCCAGCAGTTTACAGGGGGCGCTTGCTGAAGCTTTCTTT
CASSLQGALAEAFF
>TRBV12-3/TRBV12-4|NA|NA|TRBJ2-1
TGTGCCAGCAGTTTGGAAGAAGCTCGTGAGCAGTTCTTC
CASSLEEAREQFF
>TRBV11-2|few|TRBD2|TRBJ2-3
TGTGCCAGCAGCTCGCGGGGACTAGCGGGGTCGGGTACGCAGTATTTT
CASSSRGLAGSGTQYF
>TRBV15|NA|TRBD2|TRBJ2-1
TGTGCCACCGGACTAGCGGGGGACTGGAATGAGCAGTTCTTC
CATGLAGDWNEQFF
>TRBV2|NA|TRBD2|TRBJ2-2
TGTGCCAGCAGTCCAGAGGGAGGGGACACCGGGGAGCTGTTTTTT
CASSPEGGDTGELFF
>TRBV7-8|NA|NA|TRBJ1-4
TGTGCCAGCAGCCCATTACAGGAGGCCACTAATGAAAAACTGTTTTTT
CASSPLQEATNEKLFF
>TRBV6-6|NA|NA|TRBJ1-4
TGTGCCAGCAGGGGACCAGCTAATGAAAAACTGTTTTTT
CASRGPANEKLFF
>TRBV12-3/TRBV12-4|few|TRBD1|TRBJ1-6
TGTGCCAGCAGTTTCGAGACAGGGGTGAATTCACCCCTCCACTTT
CASSFETGVNSPLHF
>TRBV5-1|few|TRBD2|TRBJ2-3
TGCGCCAGCAGCTTTGGGGCTAGCGGGGTCGCAGATACGCAGTATTTT
CASSFGASGVADTQYF
>TRBV7-9|NA|TRBD1|TRBJ1-1
TGTGCCAGCAGCTCGTATGACAGGGCTGAAGCTTTCTTT
CASSSYDRAEAFF
>TRBV6-5|NA|TRBD1|TRBJ2-3
TGTGCCAGCAGTTACGCGTACGGGACAGGGTTTTTAGTAGATACGCAGTATTTT
CASSYAYGTGFLVDTQYF
>TRBV5-4|NA|NA|TRBJ2-1
TGTGCCAGCAGCCTCTCGGGGGTAGGGAATGAGCAGTTCTTC
CASSLSGVGNEQFF
>TRBV15|NA|TRBD2|TRBJ2-1
TGTGCCACCAGCAGAGATCCAGCGGGAGAGCAGTTCTTC
CATSRDPAGEQFF
>TRBV29-1|NA|NA|TRBJ2-7
TGCAGCGTTGTAGGGCAGTCCTACGAGCAGTACTTC
CSVVGQSYEQYF
>TRBV7-9|many|TRBD1|TRBJ1-5
TGTGCCAGCAGCTTCGGGACAGGCAATCAGCCCCAGCATTTT
CASSFGTGNQPQHF
>TRBV6-6|NA|NA|TRBJ2-2
TGTGCCAGCAGTTACCCGATCTCGGGACACCCCACCGGGGAGCTGTTTTTT
CASSYPISGHPTGELFF
>TRBV7-9|NA|TRBD1|TRBJ1-1
TGTGCCAGCAGACGGACAGGGGGGATTGAAGCTTTCTTT
CASRRTGGIEAFF
>TRBV5-4|NA|NA|TRBJ1-6
TGTGCCAGCAGTTCATTCAGGGGACGAACCGGGAATTCACCCCTCCACTTT
CASSSFRGRTGNSPLHF
>TRBV28|NA|NA|TRBJ1-2
TGTGCCAGCAGTGTCCACGGAGCGGGGGCCGGCTACACCTTC
CASSVHGAGAGYTF
>TRBV9|many|NA|TRBJ2-5
TGTGCCAGCAGCGTAGAGGGGGACGCGGAGGAGGAGACCCAGTACTTC
CASSVEGDAEEETQYF
>TRBV6-6|few|NA|TRBJ2-1
TGTGCCAGCAGTTACGACAGTTCAGTCCAAGGGCAGTTCTTC
CASSYDSSVQGQFF
>TRBV10-3|NA|TRBD2|TRBJ2-3
TGTGCCATCAGAAAACTAGCGGGGGAGACAGATACGCAGTATTTT
CAIRKLAGETDTQYF
>TRBV5-1|many|NA|TRBJ2-1
TGCGCCAGCTCCTTAGCGGTCCTCTCCTACAATGAGCAGTTCTTC
CASSLAVLSYNEQFF